The clone carrying this TCR beta chain was seen at least ten times. What it recognizes is unknown. This CDR3 contains 15 residues. Germline V CDR1 and CDR2: SGHTA, FQGNSA. V dropped 1 base and J dropped 0 bases, with 9 bases sitting between them. The sample originates from a study of T cell repertoires in cytomegalovirus infection. Study-wide context: Matching HLA type, along with CMV infection, was indicated by public TCR beta signatures.

Each CDR3 protein gets one entry after TCRdb re-called the reads with MiXCR. The data contain around 70,000 distinct CDR3 sequences, 4% of them seen just once; the ten biggest clones take up 22%. Study-wide results and caveats: Across the ex vivo response, the dominant clonotypes were HLA-C-restricted CMV-specific TCR beta clonotypes.

Sequences were obtained from PBMCs. The chain combines TRBV7-2 with TRBJ2-5, with D possibly TRBD2 on 6 matching bases. The sequence came from a human donor in good health (CMV status not recorded). Some clones in this sample may be carry-over from other donors' samples. The CDR3 reads CASSLVAGYQETQYF. CDR3 sequence (DNA): TGTGCCAGCAGCTTAGTGGCGGGGTACCAAGAGACCCAGTACTTC.